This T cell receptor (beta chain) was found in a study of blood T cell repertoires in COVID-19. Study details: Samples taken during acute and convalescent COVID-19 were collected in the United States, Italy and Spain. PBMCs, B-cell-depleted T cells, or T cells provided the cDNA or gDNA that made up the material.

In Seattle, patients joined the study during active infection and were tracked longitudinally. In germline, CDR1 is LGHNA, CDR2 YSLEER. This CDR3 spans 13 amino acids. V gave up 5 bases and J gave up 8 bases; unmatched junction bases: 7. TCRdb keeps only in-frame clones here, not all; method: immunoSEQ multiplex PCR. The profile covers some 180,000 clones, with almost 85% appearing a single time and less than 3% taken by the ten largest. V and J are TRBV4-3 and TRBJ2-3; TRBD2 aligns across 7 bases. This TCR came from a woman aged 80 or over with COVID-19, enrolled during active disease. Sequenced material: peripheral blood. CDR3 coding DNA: TGCGCCAGCAGCACGGGGGGAAAAGGTACGCAGTATTTT. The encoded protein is CASSTGGKGTQYF.